Following are 7 T cell receptor beta chains from one sample sequenced in a study of siplizumab effects on memory and regulatory T cells. The method was immunoSEQ multiplex PCR; TCRdb's version includes in-frame clones alone and lacks a portion of them. The sample gives some 56,000 clones, just over 95% of which show up once; approximately 0.99% is in the top ten. Material: naive CD8+ T cells sorted from blood. These receptor sequences come from a human donor in good health.

The CDR3 sequence is CASSLAGREYEQYF. In DNA, the CDR3 is TGTGCCAGCAGCTTGGCCGGCAGGGAGTACGAGCAGTACTTC. This chain connects TRBV5-6 to TRBJ2-7, with D perhaps being TRBD1 or TRBD2 (5 bases each). The CDR3 is made up of 14 amino acids. V was trimmed by 0 bases and J by 4 bases, leaving 11 bases between them. Germline V CDR1 and CDR2: SGHDT, YYEEEE.

The chain has TRBV7-3 and TRBJ2-3; 7 nucleotides agree with TRBD2. Germline V gene sequence: CDR1 SGHTA, CDR2 FQGTGA. This CDR3 has 15 amino acids. The V segment lost 1 base and the J segment 1 base; nucleotides outside the gene matches: 2. The CDR3 bases are TGTGCCAGCAGCTTAATCGGGAGGCGCACAGATACGCAGTATTTT. This gives the protein CASSLIGRRTDTQYF.

The chain recombines TRBV4-1 with TRBJ2-7, with 8 bases lining up with TRBD1. The length of the CDR3 is 14 residues. V gave up 3 bases and J gave up 2 bases; unmatched junction bases: 3. In germline, CDR1 is MGHRA, CDR2 YSYEKL. The CDR3 sequence: CASSQTGQAYEQYF. In DNA form, the CDR3 reads TGCGCCAGCAGCCAGACGGGACAGGCCTACGAGCAGTACTTC.

The chain has TRBV7-9 and TRBJ2-2, with TRBD2 identical over 12 bases. The trim removed 4 bases at V and 3 bases at J, leaving 6 bases unmatched. The V gene's germline CDR1 is SEHNR and CDR2 FQNEAQ (reference sequence). This CDR3 comprises 17 residues. Written as DNA, the CDR3 is TGTGCCAGCAGCTCCTCTAGCGGGAGGGCTGACACCGGGGAGCTGTTTTTT. This translates into CASSSSSGRADTGELFF.

This chain joins TRBV4-1 and TRBJ1-5, with D perhaps matching TRBD1 (5 bases). The CDR3 spans 21 residues. The germline CDR1 and CDR2 sequences are MGHRA and YSYEKL. Between the trimmed V and J ends, which lost 4 bases and 0 bases, there was a span of 28 bases. The CDR3 bases are TGCGCCAGCAGCCGGCAATTCGACCTCGGGACCGACTTTTATAGCAATCAGCCCCAGCATTTT. It encodes CASSRQFDLGTDFYSNQPQHF.

The rearrangement joins TRBV2 to TRBJ2-5; D gene unclear. TRBJ2-7 matches the DNA end more closely, so the J call is doubtful. Germline V CDR1 and CDR2: SNHLY, FYNNEI. This CDR3 spans 13 amino acids. In DNA, the CDR3 is TGTGCCAGCAGTGAGCCTGGGACCTACGAGCAGTACTTC. Translation: CASSEPGTYEQYF.

The rearrangement uses TRBV25-1 and TRBJ1-2; 7 bases line up with TRBD1. The CDR3 has 16 residues. Looked up from germline, CDR1 is MGHDK and CDR2 is SYGVNS. The ends lost 3 bases at V and 4 bases at J; junction bases unmatched: 11. CDR3 loop: CASSDGPGTEPYGYTF. CDR3 in DNA: TGTGCCAGCAGTGACGGCCCCGGGACAGAACCCTATGGCTACACCTTC.